One and the same sample provided the 32 T cell receptor beta chains below, sequenced in a study of T-cell reconstitution after alpha-beta-depleted transplantation in children. Unique molecular identifiers were incorporated into the prepared TCRbeta library. MiXCR, applied by TCRdb to the PCR reads, yields one record per CDR3 protein. The data contain 450,000 to 500,000 distinct CDR3 sequences, about an eighth of them singletons. The sequencing here drew on PBMCs from the stem cell graft donor, taken from the stem cell graft. These receptors all stem from a human donor who donated a stem cell graft to a child with combined immunodeficiency.

This clonotype has ten or more counts. The V call is TRBV25-1, the J call TRBJ2-1; a weak D match, TRBD1 (5 bases). CDR3 length equals 20 residues. V gave up 1 base and J gave up 2 bases, with 24 bases separating them. The V gene's germline CDR1 is MGHDK and CDR2 SYGVNS. The CDR3 sequence: CASSESYPSPTVIPYNEQFF. CDR3 DNA: TGTGCCAGCAGTGAATCCTACCCTTCCCCGACAGTAATCCCCTACAATGAGCAGTTCTTC. Full variable domain (outside the CDR3, taken from reference TRBV25-1 and TRBJ2-1): EADIYQTPRYLVIGTGKKITLECSQTMGHDKMYWYQQDPGMELHLIHYSYGVNSTEKGDLSSESTVSRIRTEHFPLTLESARPSHTSQYLCASSESYPSPTVIPYNEQFFGPGTRLTVL.

V gene TRBV24-1 combines with J gene TRBJ2-7; TRBD1 or TRBD2 may be the D gene (5 bases each). Deletions cut 3 bases from V and 0 bases from J, with 8 bases between. Per germline, CDR1 KGHDR and CDR2 SFDVKD. The CDR3 is made up of 14 amino acids. The CDR3 protein is CATSDAGGSYEQYF. The CDR3 DNA reads as TGTGCCACCAGTGATGCTGGGGGCTCCTACGAGCAGTACTTC.

This clonotype occurred a few times. The chain carries TRBV10-3 and TRBJ2-2; 9 bases align to TRBD2. The CDR3 length is 18 residues. Germline V CDR1 and CDR2: ENHRY, SYGVKD. The ends lost 0 bases at V and 4 bases at J; junction bases unmatched: 9. The CDR3 here is CAISESRFSGSRTGELFF. CDR3 DNA: TGTGCCATCAGTGAGTCGAGGTTTAGCGGGAGTCGCACCGGGGAGCTGTTTTTT.

The chain carries TRBV19 and TRBJ2-7; 10 nucleotides line up with TRBD1. The trim removed 3 bases at V and 2 bases at J, leaving 4 bases unmatched. Per the germline V gene, CDR1 is LNHDA and CDR2 is SQIVND (reference sequence). The CDR3 covers 15 residues. The CDR3 region has the DNA TGTGCCAGTAGTATTAGGGACAGGGGACCCTACGAGCAGTACTTC. Translating gives CASSIRDRGPYEQYF.

V gene TRBV9 combines with J gene TRBJ1-6; D perhaps matches TRBD1 (5 bases). The CDR3 has 16 residues. Trimming left V 4 bases short and J 7 bases short, with 18 bases between. CDR1 is SGDLS and CDR2 is YYNGEE in the germline V gene. In DNA form, the CDR3 reads TGTGCCAGCAGCCCCTCTGGGCAGGGACGGAATTCACCCCTCCACTTT. Amino acids: CASSPSGQGRNSPLHF.

This clonotype was counted only a few times. The chain combines TRBV10-3 with TRBJ1-6, with D unclear. Germline CDR1 reads ENHRY; CDR2 reads SYGVKD. V lost 2 bases to trimming and J lost 1 base, with 12 bases between them. The CDR3 runs to 17 residues. Here the CDR3 reads CAISEQVVGSYNSPLHF. The CDR3 DNA is TGTGCCATCAGTGAGCAGGTAGTTGGGTCCTATAATTCACCCCTCCACTTT.

The chain links TRBV20-1 to TRBJ2-1; 14 positions match TRBD2. CDR3 length equals 15 residues. CDR1 DFQATT and CDR2 SNEGSKA come from the germline V gene (reference sequence). Unmatched junction bases numbered 10, after V lost 5 bases and J lost 10 bases. In DNA form, the CDR3 reads TGCAGTGCTTTGGACGGGACTAGCGGGAGAAGGGAGCAGTTCTTC. It encodes CSALDGTSGRREQFF.

The chain uses TRBV12-3 or TRBV12-4 and TRBJ1-3; the match to TRBD1 covers 9 bases. Trimming took 3 bases from V and 5 from J; bases not matched to a gene: 2. There are 14 residues in the CDR3. CDR3 protein: CASSFGTGRNTIYF. The DNA of the CDR3 is TGTGCCAGCAGTTTTGGGACAGGGAGAAACACCATATATTTT.

The gene calls are TRBV29-1 and TRBJ2-7, with 11 bases that match TRBD1. CDR1 and CDR2 (germline): SQVTM, ANQGSEA. V lost 0 bases and J lost 4; bases outside the gene matches: 5. The CDR3 is 15 residues long. The DNA for the CDR3 is TGCAGCGTTGAAGATCTTGGGACAGGGGGATACGAGCAGTACTTC. Translation gives CSVEDLGTGGYEQYF.

This clonotype was seen repeatedly, ten times or more. The V gene is TRBV4-3, the J gene TRBJ1-3; a weak D match, TRBD1 (5 bases). The CDR3 loop spans 19 amino acids. Looked up from germline, CDR1 is LGHNA and CDR2 is YSLEER. Trimming took off 2 bases at V and 2 bases at J, with 22 bases between the two ends. The CDR3 loop reads CASSQRWGTEDDPGNTIYF. The CDR3 DNA reads TGCGCCAGCAGCCAACGCTGGGGGACGGAGGATGATCCTGGAAACACCATATATTTT.

This clonotype was detected a few times. Here the CDR3 reads CAPTGSTDTQYF. CDR3 nucleotide sequence: TGTGCCCCCACGGGGAGCACAGATACGCAGTATTTT. V is TRBV6-4 and J is TRBJ2-3; the D gene is possibly TRBD2 (5 bases). Germline assignment: CDR1 MRHNA and CDR2 SNTAGT. The CDR3 is made up of 12 amino acids. The ends were cut back, 11 bases at V and 0 bases at J, with 9 bases in the middle.

The chain couples TRBV3-1 to TRBJ2-7; no reliable D call. V lost 0 bases and J 2 bases, leaving 11 bases between the germline ends. The CDR3 has 15 amino acids. From germline, CDR1 is LGHDT and CDR2 YNNKEL (reference sequence). CDR3: CASSQDGDGPYEQYF. CDR3 coding DNA: TGTGCCAGCAGCCAAGATGGTGACGGCCCCTACGAGCAGTACTTC.

In the case of this clonotype: The germline gene is not matched at one end of the junction; a read error may be the cause. The CDR3 reads CASSPHRGQAYNEQFF. The CDR3 DNA follows: TGTGCTAGCAGCCCCCACCGAGGACAGGCCTACAATGAGCAGTTCTTC. The chain is built from TRBV7-7 and TRBJ2-1; 7 bases are shared with TRBD1. Germline V lookup: CDR1 SSHAT, CDR2 FNYEAQ (reference sequence). This CDR3 contains 16 residues. Looking up the rest from reference TRBV7-7 and TRBJ2-1 gives the full variable domain: GAGVSQSPRYKVTKRGQDVTLRCDPISSHATLYWYQQALGQGPEFLTYFNYEAQPDKSGLPSDRFSAERPEGSISTLTIQRTEQRDSAMYRCASSPHRGQAYNEQFFGPGTRLTVL.

This chain uses TRBV6-1 with TRBJ2-1; D is possibly TRBD2 (5 bases). The V end lost 7 bases, the J end lost 6 bases, and 19 bases lay between the germline ends. CDR3 size: 15 residues. Per the germline V gene, CDR1 is MNHNS and CDR2 is SASEGT. The CDR3 sequence is CASTLSEGVVNEQFF. For the CDR3, the DNA is TGTGCCAGCACCCTTTCAGAGGGAGTTGTCAATGAGCAGTTCTTC.

This clonotype turned up a few times. The chain carries TRBV10-3 and TRBJ2-7; D is tentatively TRBD1 or TRBD2 (5 bases each). The CDR3 covers 16 residues. The germline gives CDR1 ENHRY, CDR2 SYGVKD. Trimming took off 5 bases at V and 7 bases at J, with 24 bases between the two ends. The CDR3 sequence: CAISKTGSQGGGEQYF. CDR3 nucleotide sequence: TGTGCCATCAGTAAAACGGGGTCCCAGGGCGGCGGAGAGCAGTACTTC.

This clonotype has only a few counts. The chain joins TRBV14 to TRBJ2-3; the match to TRBD2 covers 9 bases. The CDR3 is made up of 18 amino acids. Per the germline V gene, CDR1 is SGHDN and CDR2 is FVKESK. V lost 4 bases, J lost 1 base, and 12 bases stayed unmatched. Here the CDR3 reads CASSPLAGGPWGTDTQYF. The CDR3 DNA sequence: TGTGCCAGCAGCCCGCTCGCGGGAGGGCCTTGGGGCACAGATACGCAGTATTTT.

This clonotype was detected only a few times. This chain uses TRBV6-2 or TRBV6-3 with TRBJ2-7, with 11 bases matching TRBD1. Germline CDR1 and CDR2: MNHEY and SVGEGT. This CDR3 spans 15 amino acids. J lost 3 bases, V lost 2 bases, and 3 bases had no gene match. The CDR3 loop is CASSYLGTGGYEQYF. The CDR3 nucleotides read TGTGCCAGCAGTTACCTGGGGACAGGGGGCTACGAGCAGTACTTC.

Turning to this clonotype: A much larger clone sits a single nucleotide away, making a read error possible. The chain couples TRBV7-8 to TRBJ1-1; 7 positions match TRBD1. CDR1 is SGHVS, CDR2 FQNEAQ, per germline. The CDR3 is 15 residues long. With 7 bases clipped from V and 1 base from J, the junction kept 9 bases outside the gene matches. The CDR3: CASNIGGTENTEAFF. The CDR3 region has the DNA TGTGCCAGCAACATAGGGGGGACAGAGAACACTGAAGCTTTCTTT. Filled out from reference TRBV7-8 and TRBJ1-1, the complete variable domain reads GAGVSQSPRYKVAKRGQDVALRCDPISGHVSLFWYQQALGQGPEFLTYFQNEAQLDKSGLPSDRFFAERPEGSVSTLKIQRTQQEDSAVYLCASNIGGTENTEAFFGQGTRLTVV.

This clonotype was counted a few times. The CDR3 loop reads CATSEGRGSFYGYTF. The CDR3 coding sequence is TGTGCCACCAGTGAGGGGAGAGGATCATTCTATGGCTACACCTTC. The genes are TRBV24-1 and TRBJ1-2; D uncertain. Germline V gives CDR1 KGHDR, CDR2 SFDVKD. The V and J ends lost 4 bases and 4 bases respectively, with 15 bases between them. CDR3 size: 15 residues.

This clonotype came up many times. The chain employs TRBV9 and TRBJ1-3; D is unclear. The CDR3 covers 14 residues. Trimming stripped 1 base from V and 0 bases from J, with 5 bases between. Germline loops: CDR1 SGDLS, CDR2 YYNGEE. The CDR3 DNA is TGTGCCAGCAGCGTATATAACTCTGGAAACACCATATATTTT. Encoded protein: CASSVYNSGNTIYF. The full variable domain, in which reference TRBV9 and TRBJ1-3 provide the parts outside the CDR3, is DSGVTQTPKHLITATGQRVTLRCSPRSGDLSVYWYQQSLDQGLQFLIQYYNGEERAKGNILERFSAQQFPDLHSELNLSSLELGDSALYFCASSVYNSGNTIYFGEGSWLTVV.

This clonotype was seen only a few times. This chain links TRBV4-3 with TRBJ2-7; 9 bases line up with TRBD1. The V segment lost 1 base and the J segment 3 bases; nucleotides outside the gene matches: 7. Germline V gene sequence: CDR1 LGHNA, CDR2 YSLEER. CDR3 length: 16 residues. CDR3 residues: CASSQGDRASFYEQYF. For the CDR3, the DNA is TGCGCCAGCAGCCAAGGGGACAGGGCTTCCTTCTACGAGCAGTACTTC.

The chain uses TRBV6-2 or TRBV6-3 and TRBJ2-2, with TRBD2 matching 11 bases. The CDR3 is made up of 16 amino acids. V lost 5 bases to trimming and J lost 6 bases; unmatched junction nucleotides: 8. Looked up from germline, CDR1 is MNHEY and CDR2 is SVGEGT. CDR3 amino acids: CASSPTSGSLAGELFF. The CDR3 DNA follows: TGTGCCAGCAGTCCCACTAGCGGGAGTTTGGCCGGGGAGCTGTTTTTT.

J is TRBJ2-1 and V is TRBV10-3; D is perhaps TRBD2 (5 bases). The V gene lost 3 bases and the J gene lost 4 bases, with 10 bases spanning the gap. The CDR3 runs 14 residues. Germline V CDR1 and CDR2: ENHRY, SYGVKD. This CDR3 reads CAISEGGSYNEQFF. CDR3 DNA: TGTGCCATCAGTGAAGGCGGGTCTTACAATGAGCAGTTCTTC.

This clonotype was picked up a small number of times. This chain connects TRBV7-3 to TRBJ2-2; tentative D call: TRBD1 (5 bases). CDR1 is SGHTA and CDR2 is FQGTGA in the germline V gene. CDR3 length: 16 amino acids. Trimming cost V 1 base and J 6 bases, with 15 bases left between them. The CDR3 is CASSLRTSGFSGELFF. CDR3 nucleotide sequence: TGTGCCAGCAGCTTAAGGACGTCAGGGTTCTCCGGGGAGCTGTTTTTT.

This clonotype has more than one count but fewer than ten. Likely a read error: the CDR3 ends without its conserved phenylalanine or tryptophan. The rearrangement joins TRBV29-1 to TRBJ1-1; D is perhaps TRBD1 (6 bases). CDR1 and CDR2 (germline): SQVTM, ANQGSEA. Trimming shortened V by 5 bases and J by 1 base, and 14 bases separated the two germline ends. CDR3 length: 14 amino acids. The CDR3 DNA sequence: TGCAGCGTTCTTACCGGGACATGGAACACTGAAGCTTTCTGT. Amino acid sequence: CSVLTGTWNTEAFC.

In this sample, this clonotype turned up a few times. The J gene is TRBJ1-4, the V gene TRBV6-1; 10 nucleotides match TRBD1. The CDR3 spans 14 residues. CDR1 and CDR2 from the germline V gene are MNHNS and SASEGT. Trimming removed 5 bases from V and 6 bases from J; junction bases left unmatched: 3. CDR3 in amino acids: CASSLGTGDEKLFF. In DNA, the CDR3 is TGTGCCAGCAGTCTTGGGACAGGGGATGAAAAACTGTTTTTT.

This clonotype was counted only a few times. V is TRBV12-3 or TRBV12-4 and J is TRBJ2-1; TRBD2 matches 12 bases. This CDR3 has 15 residues. V dropped 4 bases and J dropped 13; count of bases not matched to a gene: 11. The DNA for the CDR3 is TGTGCCAGCAGTTATCGGGTTCCTAGCGGGGGGGCCCAGTTCTTC. Encoded protein: CASSYRVPSGGAQFF.

The chain is built from TRBV27 and TRBJ2-7; 9 nucleotides align to TRBD1. The CDR3 totals 15 residues. CDR1 and CDR2 (germline): MNHEY, SMNVEV (reference sequence). Germline trimming cut 4 bases from V and 3 bases from J; bases unmatched to any gene: 7. CDR3 in amino acids: CASSSTGTGIYEQYF. CDR3 coding DNA: TGTGCCAGCAGTTCTACCGGGACAGGGATCTACGAGCAGTACTTC.

This clonotype was detected only a few times. The genes are TRBV4-3 and TRBJ2-7, with 9 bases lining up with TRBD2. Unmatched junction bases numbered 9, after V lost 4 bases and J lost 2 bases. The CDR3 sequence is 16 residues long. CDR1 is LGHNA, CDR2 YSLEER, per germline. The CDR3 protein is CASSPAASGDTYEQYF. The DNA of the CDR3 is TGCGCCAGCAGCCCCGCGGCTAGCGGGGATACCTACGAGCAGTACTTC.

This clonotype was recorded at least ten times. The chain couples TRBV6-6 to TRBJ2-7, with D perhaps TRBD2 (5 bases). Looked up from germline, CDR1 is MNHNY and CDR2 is SVGAGI (reference sequence). V was pared by 6 bases and J by 6 bases, with 12 bases between. This CDR3 has 12 residues. The CDR3 DNA reads TGTGCCAGCAGCCACCCGGCGGGCGAGCAGTACTTC. This gives the protein CASSHPAGEQYF.

At least ten counts were recorded for this clonotype. This chain links TRBV4-3 with TRBJ2-2; no firm D call. Trimming shortened V by 0 bases and J by 5 bases, and 7 bases separated the two germline ends. CDR1 LGHNA and CDR2 YSLEER come from the germline V gene. This CDR3 spans 14 amino acids. DNA for the CDR3: TGCGCCAGCAGCCAAGATCCACTGACCGGGGAGCTGTTTTTT. This encodes CASSQDPLTGELFF.

The chain carries TRBV29-1 and TRBJ1-2, with D possibly matching TRBD1 (6 bases). Germline CDR1 is SQVTM and CDR2 is ANQGSEA. The CDR3 contains 12 residues. The germline V and J ends were trimmed by 4 bases and 8 bases, with 14 bases remaining between them. CDR3 DNA sequence: TGCAGCGTTGGGGCGGGGGCCTGGGGCTACACCTTC. Its protein is CSVGAGAWGYTF.